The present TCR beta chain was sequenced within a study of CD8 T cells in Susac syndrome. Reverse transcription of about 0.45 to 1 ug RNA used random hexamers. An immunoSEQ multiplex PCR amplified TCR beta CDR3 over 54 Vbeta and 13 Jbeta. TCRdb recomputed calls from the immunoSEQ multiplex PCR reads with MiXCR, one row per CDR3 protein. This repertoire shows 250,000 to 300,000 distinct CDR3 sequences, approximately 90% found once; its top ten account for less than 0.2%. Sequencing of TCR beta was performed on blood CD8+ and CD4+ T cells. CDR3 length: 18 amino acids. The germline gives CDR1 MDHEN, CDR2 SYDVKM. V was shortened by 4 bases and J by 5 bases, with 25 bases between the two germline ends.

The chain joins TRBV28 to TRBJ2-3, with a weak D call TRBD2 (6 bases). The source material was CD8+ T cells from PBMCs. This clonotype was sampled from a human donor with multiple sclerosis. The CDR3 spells CASSSNYITGTYKDTQYF. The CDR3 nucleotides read TGTGCCAGCAGTTCGAACTATATTACCGGGACTTACAAAGATACGCAGTATTTT.